A selection of T cell receptor beta chains follows, all from one sample in a study of T cells after yellow fever vaccination. TCRdb ran MiXCR on the 5' RACE reads and lists one entry per CDR3 protein. The sample consists of a few hundred thousand distinct CDR3 sequences, about a sixth of them appearing once. The sequencing here drew on PBMCs, taken roughly 5 days after the first yellow fever vaccination. The receptors come from a man aged 18 to 30 who received the YFV17D yellow fever vaccine. The CDR3 runs from the conserved cysteine through the conserved F or W. D genes are given only for firm matches. The size of a clone is reported for some rows only, either as once, few or many, or as a class for expanded clones.

J: TRBJ1-3
size: few
D: NA
V: TRBV25-1
CDR3: CASSRAGVGGTIYF
DNA: TGTGCCAGCAGTAGAGCAGGGGTGGGAGGCACCATATATTTT

J: TRBJ2-3
size: NA
D: TRBD2
V: TRBV4-1
CDR3: CASSQEDPSGDLDTQYF
DNA: TGCGCCAGCAGCCAAGAGGATCCTAGCGGGGATCTAGATACGCAGTATTTT

J: TRBJ2-1
size: many
D: NA
V: TRBV4-3
CDR3: CASSQDEGTAYNEQFF
DNA: TGCGCCAGCAGCCAAGATGAAGGGACGGCATACAATGAGCAGTTCTTC

J: TRBJ1-3
size: few
D: TRBD1
V: TRBV10-3
CDR3: CATSGQGFSVNTIYF
DNA: TGTGCCACGTCAGGACAGGGATTCTCTGTAAACACCATATATTTT

J: TRBJ1-4
size: few
D: NA
V: TRBV28
CDR3: CASSFIDNEKLFF
DNA: TGTGCCAGCAGTTTTATAGATAATGAAAAACTGTTTTTT

J: TRBJ1-2
size: few
D: NA
V: TRBV12-3/TRBV12-4
CDR3: CASSLQGPDGYTF
DNA: TGTGCCAGCAGTTTACAGGGCCCCGATGGCTACACCTTC

J: TRBJ1-2
size: NA
D: TRBD1
V: TRBV19
CDR3: CATLNRQGYGGYTF
DNA: TGTGCCACCCTAAACCGACAGGGTTATGGAGGCTACACCTTC

J: TRBJ2-2
size: many
D: NA
V: TRBV7-3
CDR3: CASSPFGKENTGELFF
DNA: TGTGCCAGCAGCCCATTCGGCAAAGAGAACACCGGGGAGCTGTTTTTT

J: TRBJ1-6
size: NA
D: NA
V: TRBV3-1
CDR3: CASTGKDSPLHF
DNA: TGTGCCAGCACCGGGAAGGATTCACCCCTCCACTTT

J: TRBJ1-1
size: few
D: NA
V: TRBV7-2
CDR3: CASSSISLGMNTEAFF
DNA: TGTGCCAGCAGCTCAATCAGTTTGGGCATGAACACTGAAGCTTTCTTT

J: TRBJ2-2
size: NA
D: TRBD1
V: TRBV29-1
CDR3: CSVEGRGMAGELFF
DNA: TGCAGCGTTGAAGGCAGGGGGATGGCCGGGGAGCTGTTTTTT

J: TRBJ2-3
size: NA
D: TRBD1
V: TRBV5-1
CDR3: CASGGDRAGDTQYF
DNA: TGCGCCAGCGGAGGGGACAGGGCAGGGGATACGCAGTATTTT

J: TRBJ2-5
size: few
D: TRBD1
V: TRBV20-1
CDR3: CSEGGQGQETQYF
DNA: TGCAGTGAGGGAGGACAGGGCCAAGAGACCCAGTACTTC

J: TRBJ2-1
size: NA
D: NA
V: TRBV9
CDR3: CASSVARGDYNEQFF
DNA: TGTGCCAGCAGCGTAGCCAGGGGAGATTACAATGAGCAGTTCTTC

J: TRBJ2-1
size: NA
D: NA
V: TRBV3-1
CDR3: CASSQAQGGPSYNEQFF
DNA: TGTGCCAGCAGCCAAGCCCAGGGGGGCCCCTCCTACAATGAGCAGTTCTTC

J: TRBJ2-5
size: few
D: NA
V: TRBV6-1
CDR3: CASSPTRPRVFQETQYF
DNA: TGTGCCAGCAGTCCGACGAGGCCGCGGGTGTTTCAAGAGACCCAGTACTTC

J: TRBJ1-2
size: few
D: NA
V: TRBV27
CDR3: CASSPKPYRGGYTF
DNA: TGTGCCAGCAGTCCGAAGCCCTACAGAGGGGGCTACACCTTC

J: TRBJ2-1
size: many
D: NA
V: TRBV15
CDR3: CATSSQGVGDSLYNEQFF
DNA: TGTGCCACCAGCTCCCAGGGGGTCGGGGACTCCTTATACAATGAGCAGTTCTTC

J: TRBJ2-2
size: NA
D: NA
V: TRBV11-2
CDR3: CASSLVQRNTGELFF
DNA: TGTGCCAGCAGCTTAGTACAGAGGAACACCGGGGAGCTGTTTTTT

J: TRBJ2-2
size: NA
D: TRBD2
V: TRBV6-2/TRBV6-3
CDR3: CASEKGRATGELFF
DNA: TGTGCCAGCGAAAAAGGGAGGGCCACCGGGGAGCTGTTTTTT

J: TRBJ2-3
size: few
D: TRBD2
V: TRBV5-6
CDR3: CASSLGAGAADTQYF
DNA: TGTGCCAGCAGCTTGGGAGCGGGGGCCGCAGATACGCAGTATTTT

J: TRBJ2-5
size: NA
D: NA
V: TRBV6-5
CDR3: CASSYSLPQQETQYF
DNA: TGTGCCAGCAGTTACTCTTTGCCTCAACAAGAGACCCAGTACTTC

J: TRBJ2-5
size: many
D: TRBD2
V: TRBV20-1
CDR3: CSARASGGVQETQYF
DNA: TGCAGTGCTAGAGCTAGCGGGGGTGTCCAAGAGACCCAGTACTTC

J: TRBJ2-7
size: many
D: NA
V: TRBV21-1
CDR3: CASSARGFRRGGLSYEQYF
DNA: TGTGCCAGCAGCGCGCGCGGCTTTCGGAGGGGGGGACTCTCCTACGAGCAGTACTTC

J: TRBJ1-1
size: many
D: TRBD1
V: TRBV6-2/TRBV6-3
CDR3: CASSLDRHTEAFF
DNA: TGTGCCAGCAGCCTGGACAGGCACACTGAAGCTTTCTTT

J: TRBJ1-6
size: many
D: TRBD1
V: TRBV7-9
CDR3: CASSPGQGSSPLHF
DNA: TGTGCCAGCAGCCCGGGACAGGGCTCTTCACCCCTCCACTTT

J: TRBJ2-1
size: NA
D: NA
V: TRBV20-1
CDR3: CSAPDSPYNEQFF
DNA: TGCAGTGCCCCGGACTCTCCCTACAATGAGCAGTTCTTC

J: TRBJ1-1
size: few
D: NA
V: TRBV29-1
CDR3: CSVEDGRGNTEAFF
DNA: TGCAGCGTTGAGGACGGCCGGGGGAACACTGAAGCTTTCTTT

J: TRBJ2-2
size: many
D: TRBD2
V: TRBV7-8
CDR3: CASTPGSGGASGELFF
DNA: TGTGCCAGCACCCCTGGGAGCGGGGGCGCCTCCGGGGAGCTGTTTTTT

J: TRBJ2-7
size: few
D: TRBD2
V: TRBV11-2
CDR3: CASSGRPGTSGGPISYEQYF
DNA: TGTGCCAGCAGCGGTCGGCCCGGGACTAGCGGGGGACCCATCTCCTACGAGCAGTACTTC

J: TRBJ2-3
size: NA
D: NA
V: TRBV19
CDR3: CASSIAEVRLPQYF
DNA: TGTGCCAGTAGTATAGCGGAGGTACGCCTCCCGCAGTATTTT

J: TRBJ1-4
size: few
D: NA
V: TRBV7-9
CDR3: CASSTPGRGEKLFF
DNA: TGTGCCAGCAGCACCCCGGGACGTGGTGAAAAACTGTTTTTT

J: TRBJ1-1
size: once
D: NA
V: TRBV25-1
CDR3: CASSEWGTNTEAFF
DNA: TGTGCCAGCAGTGAATGGGGAACGAACACTGAAGCTTTCTTT

J: TRBJ2-7
size: few
D: TRBD2
V: TRBV12-3/TRBV12-4
CDR3: CASSRTSLSYEQYF
DNA: TGTGCCAGCAGCCGGACTAGCCTAAGCTACGAGCAGTACTTC

J: TRBJ1-2
size: NA
D: NA
V: TRBV12-3/TRBV12-4
CDR3: CASSTDGAGGYTF
DNA: TGTGCCAGCAGTACGGACGGTGCGGGAGGCTACACCTTC

J: TRBJ1-2
size: many
D: TRBD1
V: TRBV7-2
CDR3: CASSLGGDRGSGYTF
DNA: TGTGCCAGCAGCTTAGGTGGGGACAGGGGGTCCGGCTACACCTTC

J: TRBJ2-3
size: NA
D: TRBD2
V: TRBV3-1
CDR3: CASSMRTSGGTQYF
DNA: TGTGCCAGCAGCATGCGGACTAGCGGGGGAACGCAGTATTTT

J: TRBJ2-3
size: NA
D: NA
V: TRBV10-1
CDR3: CASSDRATDTQYF
DNA: TGCGCCAGCAGCGACCGAGCCACAGATACGCAGTATTTT

J: TRBJ2-5
size: NA
D: TRBD1
V: TRBV6-5
CDR3: CASGWGQGEETQYF
DNA: TGTGCCAGCGGTTGGGGACAGGGAGAGGAGACCCAGTACTTC

J: TRBJ2-1
size: NA
D: TRBD2
V: TRBV19
CDR3: CASSIGTSDYNEQFF
DNA: TGTGCCAGTAGTATTGGGACTAGCGACTACAATGAGCAGTTCTTC

J: TRBJ2-2
size: few
D: TRBD1
V: TRBV5-1
CDR3: CASSFRQGGTGELFF
DNA: TGCGCCAGCAGCTTTCGACAGGGGGGGACCGGGGAGCTGTTTTTT

J: TRBJ1-6
size: NA
D: NA
V: TRBV4-3
CDR3: CASSQERGSPLHF
DNA: TGCGCCAGCAGCCAAGAGAGGGGTTCACCCCTCCACTTT

J: TRBJ1-2
size: few
D: TRBD1
V: TRBV5-1
CDR3: CASSPFGQGNYGYTF
DNA: TGCGCCAGCAGCCCGTTTGGACAGGGAAACTATGGCTACACCTTC

J: TRBJ2-5
size: NA
D: TRBD2
V: TRBV4-1
CDR3: CASSQELAGEVGETQYF
DNA: TGCGCCAGCAGCCAAGAACTAGCGGGGGAAGTTGGAGAGACCCAGTACTTC

J: TRBJ2-2
size: NA
D: NA
V: TRBV6-1
CDR3: CASTLGLFSATSAGELFF
DNA: TGTGCCAGCACCCTGGGCCTTTTCTCAGCGACATCCGCCGGGGAGCTGTTTTTT